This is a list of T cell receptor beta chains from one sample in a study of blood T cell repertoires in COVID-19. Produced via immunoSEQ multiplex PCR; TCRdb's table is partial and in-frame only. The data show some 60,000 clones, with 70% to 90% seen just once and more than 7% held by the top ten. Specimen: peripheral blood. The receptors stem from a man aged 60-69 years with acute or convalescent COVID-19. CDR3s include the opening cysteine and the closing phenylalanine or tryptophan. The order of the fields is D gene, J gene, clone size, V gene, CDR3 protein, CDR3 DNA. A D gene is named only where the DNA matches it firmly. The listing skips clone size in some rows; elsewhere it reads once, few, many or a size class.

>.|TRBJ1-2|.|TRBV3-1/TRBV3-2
CASSLLYGYTF
TGTGCCAGCAGCCTACTCTATGGCTACACCTTC
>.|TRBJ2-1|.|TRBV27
CASSLYRENEQFF
TGTGCCAGCAGTCTATACAGGGAGAATGAGCAGTTCTTC
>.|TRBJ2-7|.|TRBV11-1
CASSPGSAFEQYF
TGTGCCAGCAGCCCGGGTTCGGCATTCGAGCAGTACTTC
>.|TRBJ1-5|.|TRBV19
CASSEGVGNQPQHF
TGTGCCAGTAGTGAGGGGGTAGGCAATCAGCCCCAGCATTTT
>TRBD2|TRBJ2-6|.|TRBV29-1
CSVSGGSSGANVLTF
TGCAGCGTTTCCGGGGGGTCCTCTGGGGCCAACGTCCTGACTTTC
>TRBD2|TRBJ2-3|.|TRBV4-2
CASSQDALAGGRTDTQYF
TGTGCCAGCAGCCAAGACGCTCTAGCGGGGGGAAGAACAGATACGCAGTATTTT
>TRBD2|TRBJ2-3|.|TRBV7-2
CASSLAPPSINGGADTDTQYF
TGTGCCAGCAGCTTAGCCCCCCCTTCGATCAACGGGGGGGCTGACACAGATACGCAGTATTTT
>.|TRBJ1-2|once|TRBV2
CASRVTETYIYGYTF
TGTGCCAGCAGAGTGACAGAAACCTACATCTATGGCTACACCTTC
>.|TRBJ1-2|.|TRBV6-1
CASSDIPGHGVEDYGYTF
TGTGCCAGCAGTGACATTCCGGGACACGGGGTAGAGGACTATGGCTACACCTTC
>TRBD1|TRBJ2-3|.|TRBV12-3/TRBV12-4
CASKRGPPDTQYF
TGTGCCAGCAAAAGGGGGCCCCCAGATACGCAGTATTTT
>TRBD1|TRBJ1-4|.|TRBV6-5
CASSYTGQGAKLFF
TGTGCCAGCAGTTACACCGGACAGGGCGCAAAACTGTTTTTT
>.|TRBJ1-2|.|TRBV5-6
CASSPSGDGYTF
TGTGCCAGCAGCCCGAGCGGAGATGGCTACACCTTC
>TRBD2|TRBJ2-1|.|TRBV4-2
CASSTLAGGLDEQFF
TGTGCCAGCAGCACCCTAGCGGGGGGGCTAGATGAGCAGTTCTTC
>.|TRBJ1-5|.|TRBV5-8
CASNTQDQPQHF
TGTGCCAGCAACACACAAGATCAGCCCCAGCATTTT
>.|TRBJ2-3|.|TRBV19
CARTGSPQILTDTQYF
TGTGCCAGGACTGGCTCCCCGCAGATATTGACAGATACGCAGTATTTT
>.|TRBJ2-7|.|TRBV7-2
CASSSTVPYEQYF
TGTGCCAGCAGCTCGACAGTTCCCTACGAGCAGTACTTC
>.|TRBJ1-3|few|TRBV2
CASHRGPQSSGNTIYF
TGTGCCAGCCACCGAGGGCCTCAGAGCTCTGGAAACACCATATATTTT
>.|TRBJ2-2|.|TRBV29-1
CSVDREDTGELFF
TGCAGCGTTGATAGGGAGGACACCGGGGAGCTGTTTTTT